This TCR beta chain was captured by sequencing in a study of blood T cells in healthy people across ages. About the research overall: About one barcoded beta molecule was captured per two T cells (by template switching).

Then a second PCR, running roughly 6 to 12 cycles, was carried out with a sample-barcoded 5' primer and a J-beta primer mix. Template switching added a 12-random-nucleotide identifier to every cDNA molecule. Via MiXCR, TCRdb re-called the 5' RACE reads, giving one row per CDR3 protein. The sample holds about 1,600,000 distinct CDR3 sequences, roughly 40% seen once. The CDR3 has 15 amino acids. Germline V gene lookup returns CDR1 SGHRS and CDR2 YFSETQ. The sample taken for sequencing was blood. This receptor was obtained from a woman aged 18-29 years in good health. J is TRBJ2-4 and V is TRBV5-1, with D perhaps matching TRBD1 (5 bases). The DNA end is a closer match to TRBJ2-5, so the J assignment may be wrong. The CDR3 DNA reads as TGCGCCAGCAGCCCAACCGGAAGGGGCCAAGAGACCCAGTACTTC. Translation: CASSPTGRGQETQYF.